The clone carrying this T cell receptor beta chain was detected many times. The antigen remains unidentified. Specified time point: newly diagnosed GD, antithyroid drugs for less than 3 months. RNA isolated from PBMCs was used to make the TCR library. To make TCR beta libraries, researchers used iRepertoire HTBI primers and Arm-PCR of CDR3 regions. TCRdb processed the multiplex PCR reads anew with MiXCR; each CDR3 protein has one entry. The sample carries hundreds of thousands of distinct CDR3 sequences, 15% to 20% recorded once. The sample is drawn from a study of regulatory T cells in long-lasting Graves disease. Overall study results and limits: Peripheral blood alone, not thyroid tissue, underwent study.

These data also formed part of another study, on T cells in Graves' hyperthyroidism and ophthalmopathy. Per that paper: Before onset, by a median of around six months, the model predicted ophthalmopathy.

The source was peripheral blood mononuclear cells (PBMCs), collected at new diagnosis, from a patient treated with antithyroid drugs. The origin of this receptor is a woman between 25 and 40 years old with Graves disease.

CDR3 sequence: CASRVFDGRAIMNEQFF. The CDR3 bases are TGCGCCAGCAGGGTATTCGACGGGAGGGCCATTATGAATGAGCAGTTCTTC. The chain carries TRBV5-1 and TRBJ2-1; 8 positions agree with TRBD2. The V gene's germline CDR1 is SGHRS and CDR2 YFSETQ. V lost 5 bases, J lost 7 bases, and 17 bases stayed unmatched. This CDR3 has 17 amino acids. Filled out from reference TRBV5-1 and TRBJ2-1, the complete variable domain reads KAGVTQTPRYLIKTRGQQVTLSCSPISGHRSVSWYQQTPGQGLQFLFEYFSETQRNKGNFPGRFSGRQFSNSRSEMNVSTLELGDSALYLCASRVFDGRAIMNEQFFGPGTRLTVL.